The rows below give T cell receptor beta chains drawn from one sample of a study of CD8 T cells in ankylosing spondylitis. TCRdb re-called the 5' RACE reads through MiXCR, storing one row per CDR3 protein. The sample includes 150,000 to 200,000 distinct CDR3 sequences, around 19% of them seen just once. The sample taken for sequencing was blood, either unsorted or a sorted T cell fraction (not recorded which). All receptors derive from a male donor with ankylosing spondylitis or in good health (not recorded which). CDR3s include the opening cysteine and the closing phenylalanine or tryptophan. Clone sizes are given selectively: once, few, many, or a class where the clone is expanded.

size,J,V,CDR3
many,TRBJ1-2,TRBV6-1,CASSRHLDYGYTF
many,TRBJ2-1,TRBV20-1,CSPRRRASSYNEQFF
few,TRBJ1-3,TRBV5-1,CASSNRDSSGNTIYF
.,TRBJ1-4,TRBV20-1,CSALWEGTMVFF
many,TRBJ2-7,TRBV5-1,CASSFPDGPYEQYF
once,TRBJ1-2,TRBV30,CAWQSYGYTF
few,TRBJ2-3,TRBV5-1,CASSSGGHLSTDTQYF
many,TRBJ2-2,TRBV5-1,CASSSDGANTGELFF
few,TRBJ2-1,TRBV5-1,CASSLDTVEQFF
many,TRBJ2-7,TRBV20-1,CSAEMTSNSYEQYF
few,TRBJ1-4,TRBV29-1,CSVEIGSRTGGEKLFF
many,TRBJ2-7,TRBV10-3,CAISETGGEQYF
many,TRBJ2-1,TRBV24-1,CATRTSDLLGEQFF
.,TRBJ2-5,TRBV20-1,CSASQSTWSGETQYF
many,TRBJ2-4,TRBV20-1,CSARVEGIGIQYF
many,TRBJ2-3,TRBV12-3/TRBV12-4,CASSFSDTQYF
many,TRBJ1-2,TRBV12-3/TRBV12-4,CASSLGQLNYGYTF
.,TRBJ1-2,TRBV20-1,CSAGVGDYGYTF
few,TRBJ2-1,TRBV15,CATSREVKTGNEQFF
.,TRBJ2-4,TRBV20-1,CSARVAGQNIQYF
many,TRBJ2-1,TRBV10-3,CAIGRVYNEQFF
.,TRBJ2-1,TRBV19,CASSTGGGRSYNEQFF